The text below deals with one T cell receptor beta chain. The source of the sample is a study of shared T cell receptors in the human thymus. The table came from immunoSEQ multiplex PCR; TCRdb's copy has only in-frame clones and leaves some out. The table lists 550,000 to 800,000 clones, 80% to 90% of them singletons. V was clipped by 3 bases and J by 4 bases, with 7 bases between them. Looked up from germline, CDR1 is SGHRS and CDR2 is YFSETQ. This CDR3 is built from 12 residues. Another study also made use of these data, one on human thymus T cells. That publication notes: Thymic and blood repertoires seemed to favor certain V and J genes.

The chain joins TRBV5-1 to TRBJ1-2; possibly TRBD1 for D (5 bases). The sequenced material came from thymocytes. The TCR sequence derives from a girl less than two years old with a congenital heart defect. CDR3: CASSWGVYGYTF. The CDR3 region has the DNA TGCGCCAGCAGCTGGGGGGTCTATGGCTACACCTTC.